These 4 T cell receptor beta chains were sequenced from one sample in a study of beta chain features in type 1 diabetes. Antigens for these TCRs are unknown. Expressed TCRB transcripts were sequenced because the isolated RNA had all been reverse transcribed beforehand. Profiling relied on immunoSEQ multiplex PCR, and the TCRdb table lists in-frame clones only, not all of them. The table has some 350,000 clones, 9.6% seen once; the top ten hold around 0.66%. Study findings and constraints: Shortening that was moderate but significant affected the TCRB CDR3s of Type 1 diabetes patients in all four CD4+ subsets.

The material sequenced was central memory CD4+ T cells from blood. The source of these receptors is a man aged 30 to 39 with type 1 diabetes.

Only a few counts were recorded for this clone. This rearrangement joins TRBV28 to TRBJ2-1; D gene ambiguous. The CDR3 loop spans 14 amino acids. Germline V gene data show CDR1 as MDHEN and CDR2 as SYDVKM. With 6 bases removed from V and 9 bases from J, the gap between germline ends came to 18 bases. The DNA of the CDR3 is TGTGCCAGCAGCCCGGGCTCAACATGGGGTGAGCAGTTCTTC. It translates to CASSPGSTWGEQFF.

The table lists this clone with a few counts. This chain connects TRBV28 to TRBJ2-2, with 7 bases lining up with TRBD1. The junction had 11 bases not matched to a gene; V was cut back by 3 bases and J by 4 bases. This CDR3 is 17 amino acids long. Germline values: CDR1 MDHEN, CDR2 SYDVKM. The CDR3 DNA reads as TGTGCCAGCAGTTTCGGGAAACAGGGGAGAGGCACCGGGGAGCTGTTTTTT. Its translation: CASSFGKQGRGTGELFF.

A note on this clone: Its ends do not fully match the called genes, so a read error is possible. The chain uses TRBV4-1 and TRBJ2-1, with D possibly matching TRBD1 (7 bases). Germline V gene data show CDR1 as MGHRA and CDR2 as YSYEKL. CDR3 length: 13 residues. The CDR3 nucleotides read TGCGCCAGCAGTTCGGCGTGGGGACAGACGGGAGTCTTC. Residues: CASSSAWGQTGVF.

The chain couples TRBV9 to TRBJ2-1, with 10 bases matching TRBD2. With 4 bases clipped from V and 7 bases from J, the junction kept 11 bases outside the gene matches. The germline V gene has CDR1 SGDLS and CDR2 YYNGEE. This CDR3 region has 16 residues. In DNA, the CDR3 is TGTGCCAGCAGCCCGCGACTAGCGGGTTCCCTTAATGAGCAGTTCTTC. Protein product: CASSPRLAGSLNEQFF.